A selection of T cell receptor beta chains follows, all from one sample in a study of human T cells and chemical hapten exposure. Via MiXCR, TCRdb re-called the 5' RACE reads, giving one row per CDR3 protein. Here the sample spans about 140,000 distinct CDR3 sequences, around 4.4% being singletons. The receptors stem from a female donor in good health. The CDR3 runs from the conserved cysteine through the conserved F or W. The order of the fields is clone size, J gene, V gene, D gene, CDR3 protein, CDR3 DNA. The D gene is left open where the match is weak. Size is stated for part of the rows, as once, few or many counts, or as a class when the clone is expanded.

few	TRBJ1-5	TRBV29-1	NA	CRRDGLFNQPQHF	TGCAGGAGGGACGGACTGTTCAATCAGCCCCAGCATTTT
few	TRBJ2-7	TRBV20-1	TRBD2	CSALADSSYEQYF	TGCAGTGCTCTAGCGGATAGCTCCTACGAGCAGTACTTC
many	TRBJ2-5	TRBV2	TRBD2	CAGGTERGTETQYF	TGTGCCGGGGGTACAGAGCGGGGGACTGAGACCCAGTACTTC
many	TRBJ2-5	TRBV20-1	NA	CSASHRDKGEETQYF	TGCAGTGCTAGTCACCGGGACAAGGGGGAAGAGACCCAGTACTTC
many	TRBJ2-3	TRBV12-5	NA	CASGGPGYTQYF	TGTGCTAGTGGTGGCCCGGGTTATACGCAGTATTTT
NA	TRBJ1-1	TRBV18	NA	CASSPLLRGNTEAFF	TGTGCCAGCTCACCTCTCCTCAGGGGGAACACTGAAGCTTTCTTT
many	TRBJ1-5	TRBV2	NA	CASRPDSNQPQHF	TGTGCCAGCAGGCCGGATAGCAATCAGCCCCAGCATTTT
few	TRBJ2-1	TRBV7-2	NA	CASSLVSGGTYNEQFF	TGTGCCAGCAGCTTAGTATCCGGGGGCACCTACAATGAGCAGTTCTTC
many	TRBJ1-1	TRBV7-3	TRBD1	CASSKVMMFGQGDTEAFF	TGTGCCAGCAGCAAGGTTATGATGTTCGGACAGGGGGACACTGAAGCTTTCTTT
few	TRBJ1-1	TRBV28	NA	CASSSRREAFF	TGTGCCAGCAGCAGCCGGAGGGAAGCTTTCTTT
many	TRBJ1-4	TRBV12-3/TRBV12-4	TRBD1	CASSLDRVTNEKLFF	TGTGCCAGCAGTTTGGACAGGGTAACTAATGAAAAACTGTTTTTT
many	TRBJ1-2	TRBV7-9	NA	CASSLGTGRINYGYTF	TGTGCCAGCAGCTTAGGAACAGGGCGGATTAACTATGGCTACACCTTC
NA	TRBJ2-1	TRBV6-5	NA	CASSYDGSSYNEQFF	TGTGCCAGCAGTTACGACGGGAGCTCCTACAATGAGCAGTTCTTC
many	TRBJ1-5	TRBV19	NA	CAANSLNQPQHF	TGTGCCGCGAACAGTCTGAATCAGCCCCAGCATTTT
many	TRBJ2-2	TRBV11-2	NA	CASSSLRGASGELFF	TGTGCCAGCAGCTCCCTCCGGGGCGCGTCCGGGGAGCTGTTTTTT
many	TRBJ2-2	TRBV5-1	TRBD1	CATNPAGGYGGELFF	TGCGCCACCAACCCGGCAGGGGGCTATGGCGGGGAGCTGTTTTTT